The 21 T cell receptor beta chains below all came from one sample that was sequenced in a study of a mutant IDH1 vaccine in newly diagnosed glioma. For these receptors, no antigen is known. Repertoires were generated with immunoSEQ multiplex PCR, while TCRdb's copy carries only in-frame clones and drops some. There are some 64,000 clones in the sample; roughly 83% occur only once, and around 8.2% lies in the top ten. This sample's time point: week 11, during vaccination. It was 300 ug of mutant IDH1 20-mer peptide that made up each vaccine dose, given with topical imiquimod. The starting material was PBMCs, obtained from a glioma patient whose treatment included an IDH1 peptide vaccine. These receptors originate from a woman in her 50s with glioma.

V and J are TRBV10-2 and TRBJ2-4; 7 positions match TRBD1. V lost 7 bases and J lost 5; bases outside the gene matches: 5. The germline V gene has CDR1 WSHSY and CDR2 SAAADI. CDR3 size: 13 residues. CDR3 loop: CASTRQGQNIQYF. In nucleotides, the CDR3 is TGCGCCAGCACCCGACAGGGACAAAACATTCAGTACTTC.

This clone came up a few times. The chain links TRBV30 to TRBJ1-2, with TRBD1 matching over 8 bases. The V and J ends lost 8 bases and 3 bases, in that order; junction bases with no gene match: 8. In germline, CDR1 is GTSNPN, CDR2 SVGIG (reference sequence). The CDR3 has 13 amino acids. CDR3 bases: TGTGCCGGGACCGCGACAGGGGACTATGGCTACACCTTC. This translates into CAGTATGDYGYTF.

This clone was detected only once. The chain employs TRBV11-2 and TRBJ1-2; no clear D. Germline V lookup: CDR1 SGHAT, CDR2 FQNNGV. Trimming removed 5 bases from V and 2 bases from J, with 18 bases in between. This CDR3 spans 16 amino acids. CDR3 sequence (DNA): TGTGCCAGCAGCGGGATTGCGGACGGCCCCAACTATGGCTACACCTTC. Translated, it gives CASSGIADGPNYGYTF.

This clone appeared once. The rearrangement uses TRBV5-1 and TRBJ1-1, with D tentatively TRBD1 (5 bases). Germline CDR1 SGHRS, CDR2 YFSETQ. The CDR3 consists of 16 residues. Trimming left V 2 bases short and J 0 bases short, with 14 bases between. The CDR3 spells CASSFQGTIMNTEAFF. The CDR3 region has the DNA TGCGCCAGCAGCTTCCAGGGAACTATTATGAACACTGAAGCTTTCTTT.

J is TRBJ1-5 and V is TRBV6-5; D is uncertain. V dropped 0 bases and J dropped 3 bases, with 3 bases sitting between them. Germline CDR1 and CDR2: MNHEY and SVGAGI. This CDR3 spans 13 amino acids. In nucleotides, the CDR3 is TGTGCCAGCAGTTACTCGAACAATCAGCCCCAGCATTTT. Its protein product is CASSYSNNQPQHF.

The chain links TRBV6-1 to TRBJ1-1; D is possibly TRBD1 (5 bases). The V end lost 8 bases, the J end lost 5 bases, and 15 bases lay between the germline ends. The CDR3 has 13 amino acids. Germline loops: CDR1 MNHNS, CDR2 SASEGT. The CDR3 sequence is CASLEAGRTEAFF. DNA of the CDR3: TGTGCCAGCCTCGAGGCAGGGAGGACTGAAGCTTTCTTT.

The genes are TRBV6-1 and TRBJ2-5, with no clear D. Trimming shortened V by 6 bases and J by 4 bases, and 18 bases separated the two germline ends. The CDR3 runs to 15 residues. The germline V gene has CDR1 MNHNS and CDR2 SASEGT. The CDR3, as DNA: TGTGCCAGCAGAATTGCCCCGTCCGTTCCAGAGACCCAGTACTTC. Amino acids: CASRIAPSVPETQYF.

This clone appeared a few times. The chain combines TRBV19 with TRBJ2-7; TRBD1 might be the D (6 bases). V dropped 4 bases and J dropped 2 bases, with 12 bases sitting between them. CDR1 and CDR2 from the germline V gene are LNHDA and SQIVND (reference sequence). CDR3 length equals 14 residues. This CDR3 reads CASSSRDTTYEQYF. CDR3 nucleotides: TGTGCCAGTAGTAGCCGGGACACTACCTACGAGCAGTACTTC.

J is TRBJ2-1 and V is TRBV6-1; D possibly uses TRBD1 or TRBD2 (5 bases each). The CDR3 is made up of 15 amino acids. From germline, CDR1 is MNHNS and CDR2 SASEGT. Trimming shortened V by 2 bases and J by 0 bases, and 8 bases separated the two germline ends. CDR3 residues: CASSEKGSSYNEQFF. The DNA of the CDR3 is TGTGCCAGCAGTGAAAAGGGGAGCTCCTACAATGAGCAGTTCTTC.

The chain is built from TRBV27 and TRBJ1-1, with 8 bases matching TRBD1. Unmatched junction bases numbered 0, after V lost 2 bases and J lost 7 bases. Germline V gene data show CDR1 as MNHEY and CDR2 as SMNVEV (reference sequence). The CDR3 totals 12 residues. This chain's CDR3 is CASSLGQGEAFF. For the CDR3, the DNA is TGTGCCAGCAGTTTAGGACAGGGTGAAGCTTTCTTT.

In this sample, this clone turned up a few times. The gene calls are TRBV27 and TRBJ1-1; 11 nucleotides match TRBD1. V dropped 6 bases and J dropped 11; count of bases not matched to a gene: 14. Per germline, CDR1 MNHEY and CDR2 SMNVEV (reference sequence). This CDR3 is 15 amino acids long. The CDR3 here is CASSGTGGRISTAFF. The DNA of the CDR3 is TGTGCCAGCAGCGGGACAGGGGGTAGAATATCGACCGCTTTCTTT.

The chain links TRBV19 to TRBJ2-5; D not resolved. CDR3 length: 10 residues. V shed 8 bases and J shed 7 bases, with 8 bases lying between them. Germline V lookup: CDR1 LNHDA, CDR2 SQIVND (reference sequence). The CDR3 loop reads CASGDGTQYF. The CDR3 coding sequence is TGTGCCAGTGGTGACGGGACCCAGTACTTC.

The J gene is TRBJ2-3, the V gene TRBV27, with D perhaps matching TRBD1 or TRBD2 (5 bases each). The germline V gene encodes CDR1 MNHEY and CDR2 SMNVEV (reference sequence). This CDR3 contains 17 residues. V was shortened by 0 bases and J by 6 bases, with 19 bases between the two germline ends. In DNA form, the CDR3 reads TGTGCCAGCAGTTTATCACCTCGGGGCACCAGTTGGGATACGCAGTATTTT. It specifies CASSLSPRGTSWDTQYF.

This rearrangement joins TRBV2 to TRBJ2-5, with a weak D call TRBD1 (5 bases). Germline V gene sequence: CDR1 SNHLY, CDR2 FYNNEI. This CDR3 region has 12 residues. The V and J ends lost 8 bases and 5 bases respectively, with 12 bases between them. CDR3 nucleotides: TGTGCCAGCGGTAGGGGTGGGGAGACCCAGTACTTC. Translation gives CASGRGGETQYF.

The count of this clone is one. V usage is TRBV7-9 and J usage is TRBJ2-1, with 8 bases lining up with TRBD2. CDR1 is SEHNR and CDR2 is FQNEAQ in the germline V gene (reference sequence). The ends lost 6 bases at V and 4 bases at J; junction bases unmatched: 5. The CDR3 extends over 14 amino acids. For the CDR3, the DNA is TGTGCCAGCAGTACAACGGGGGGGTACAATGAGCAGTTCTTC. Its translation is CASSTTGGYNEQFF.

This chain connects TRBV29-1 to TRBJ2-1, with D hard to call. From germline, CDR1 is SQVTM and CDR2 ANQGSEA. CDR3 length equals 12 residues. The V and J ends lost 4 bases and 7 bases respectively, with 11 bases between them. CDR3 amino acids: CSVGTLGNEQFF. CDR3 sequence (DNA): TGCAGCGTTGGTACGCTGGGGAATGAGCAGTTCTTC.

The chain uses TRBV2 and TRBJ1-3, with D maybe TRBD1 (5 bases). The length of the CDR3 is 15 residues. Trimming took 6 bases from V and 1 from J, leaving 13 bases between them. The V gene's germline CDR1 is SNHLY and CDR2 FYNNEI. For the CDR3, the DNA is TGTGCCAGCAGGGGGCAGGGAGAATCTGGAAACACCATATATTTT. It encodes CASRGQGESGNTIYF.

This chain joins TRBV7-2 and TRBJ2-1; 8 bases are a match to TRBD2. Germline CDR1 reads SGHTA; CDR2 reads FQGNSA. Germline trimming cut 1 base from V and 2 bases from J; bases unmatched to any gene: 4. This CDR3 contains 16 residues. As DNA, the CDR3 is TGTGCCAGCAGCTTAGTCGGGGGGGGTACCTACAATGAGCAGTTCTTC. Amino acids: CASSLVGGGTYNEQFF.

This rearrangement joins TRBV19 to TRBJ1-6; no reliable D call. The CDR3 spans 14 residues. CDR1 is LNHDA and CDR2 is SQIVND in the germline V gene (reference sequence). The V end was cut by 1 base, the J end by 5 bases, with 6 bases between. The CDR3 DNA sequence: TGTGCCAGTAGTATAGGCCCCAATAATTCACCCCTCCACTTT. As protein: CASSIGPNNSPLHF.

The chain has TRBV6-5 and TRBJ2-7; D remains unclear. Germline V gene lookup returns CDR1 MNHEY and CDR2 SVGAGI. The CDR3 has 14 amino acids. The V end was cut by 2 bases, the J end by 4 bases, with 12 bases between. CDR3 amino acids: CASSYGSRDYEQYF. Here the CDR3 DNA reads TGTGCCAGCAGTTACGGTTCAAGAGATTACGAGCAGTACTTC.

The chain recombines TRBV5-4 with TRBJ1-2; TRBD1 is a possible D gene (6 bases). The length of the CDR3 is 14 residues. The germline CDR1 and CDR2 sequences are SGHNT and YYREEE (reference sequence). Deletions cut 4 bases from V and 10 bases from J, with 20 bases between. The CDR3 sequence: CASSPASDRTLYTF. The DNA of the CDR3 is TGTGCCAGCAGCCCCGCGTCGGACAGAACCCTCTACACCTTC.